These 5 T cell receptor beta chains share one sample of origin, sequenced in a study of a mutant IDH1 vaccine in newly diagnosed glioma. These receptors' targets are unknown. Time point in this sample: week 23, last vaccination. Every vaccine dose comprised 300 ug of mutant IDH1 20-mer peptide plus topical imiquimod. Assay used: immunoSEQ multiplex PCR; TCRdb lists only in-frame clones, some missing. The sample holds over 55,000 clones; about 81% are singletons and the top ten take roughly 8.4%. Sequencing was performed on PBMCs, taken from a glioma patient whose treatment included an IDH1 peptide vaccine. The receptors were sampled from a woman in her thirties or forties with glioma. Some clones in this sample may be carry-over from other donors' samples.

For this clone: Distinct nucleotide sequences in the sample also encode this CDR3. V and J are TRBV6-5 and TRBJ1-5; 9 nucleotides line up with TRBD1. The CDR3 runs 15 residues. Germline CDR1 is MNHEY and CDR2 is SVGAGI. Unmatched junction bases numbered 4, after V lost 6 bases and J lost 1 base. The CDR3 spells CASRRQGGSNQPQHF. In DNA form, the CDR3 reads TGTGCCAGCAGGCGACAGGGGGGGAGCAATCAGCCCCAGCATTTT.

This chain connects TRBV11-2 to TRBJ1-6; the D gene is possibly TRBD1 (6 bases). Germline V gene lookup returns CDR1 SGHAT and CDR2 FQNNGV. V was clipped by 1 base and J by 7 bases, with 11 bases between them. This CDR3 comprises 15 residues. CDR3 coding DNA: TGTGCCAGCAGCTTAGTAGCAGGGGCCAATTCACCCCTCCACTTT. Protein sequence: CASSLVAGANSPLHF.

V usage is TRBV19 and J usage is TRBJ1-4; D gene ambiguous. The CDR3 contains 13 residues. CDR1 LNHDA and CDR2 SQIVND come from the germline V gene (reference sequence). Trimming removed 7 bases at V and 7 bases at J, with 13 bases between. The CDR3 DNA is TGTGCCAGTACGAAGAGGGTCGGTGAAAAACTGTTTTTT. It specifies CASTKRVGEKLFF. Complete variable domain (other parts from reference TRBV19 and TRBJ1-4): DGGITQSPKYLFRKEGQNVTLSCEQNLNHDAMYWYRQDPGQGLRLIYYSQIVNDFQKGDIAEGYSVSREKKESFPLTVTSAQKNPTAFYLCASTKRVGEKLFFGSGTQLSVL.

In this sample, this clone turned up a few times. This chain joins TRBV7-6 and TRBJ1-1; D uncertain. The CDR3 length is 12 residues. Trimming took off 5 bases at V and 9 bases at J, with 13 bases between the two ends. Germline V gives CDR1 SGHVS, CDR2 FNYEAQ. CDR3 amino acids: CASSKGRSKAFF. The CDR3 DNA follows: TGTGCCAGCAGCAAAGGCAGAAGTAAAGCTTTCTTT.

Only a few counts were recorded for this clone. Within the sample, other DNA sequences also encode this same CDR3. The CDR3 DNA sequence: TGTGCCAGCTCACCCTTGACAGGGAACACTGAAGCTTTCTTT. Amino acid sequence: CASSPLTGNTEAFF. This rearrangement joins TRBV18 to TRBJ1-1; perhaps TRBD1 as D (6 bases). Between the trimmed V and J ends, which lost 3 bases and 1 base, there was a span of 9 bases. Germline assignment: CDR1 KGHSH and CDR2 LQKENI. The CDR3 totals 14 residues.